Listed below are T cell receptor beta chains from one sample, sequenced in a study of cytomegalovirus exposure and HLA in healthy donors. Profiled with immunoSEQ multiplex PCR; TCRdb holds only in-frame clones, not every one. The sample lists some 83,000 clones; just under 75% were seen once. Sequencing input: PBMCs. The source of these receptors is a man between 60 and 75 years old in good health and CMV-seronegative. Both conserved end residues are part of each CDR3. A D gene is named only where the DNA matches it firmly. Where a row states a size, it is once, few, many or the class of an expanded clone; other rows omit it.

j_call: TRBJ2-5; cdr3_length: 13; clone_size: -; v_call: TRBV7-3; d_call: -; cdr3_nt: TGTGCCAGCAGCTATGGTACAAGAGAGACCCAGTACTTC; cdr3_aa: CASSYGTRETQYF
j_call: TRBJ1-6; cdr3_length: 17; clone_size: -; v_call: TRBV5-5; d_call: -; cdr3_nt: TGTGCCAGCAGAGCCGGGGGGGACTACTCCTATAATTCACCCCTCCACTTT; cdr3_aa: CASRAGGDYSYNSPLHF
j_call: TRBJ1-4; cdr3_length: 14; clone_size: -; v_call: TRBV27; d_call: TRBD1; cdr3_nt: TGTGCCAGCATGCTAGGGGGCGCGAGCGAAAAACTGTTTTTT; cdr3_aa: CASMLGGASEKLFF
j_call: TRBJ2-7; cdr3_length: 11; clone_size: -; v_call: TRBV28; d_call: -; cdr3_nt: TGTGCCAGCAGCCGCACATACGAGCAGTACTTC; cdr3_aa: CASSRTYEQYF
j_call: TRBJ1-1; cdr3_length: 11; clone_size: -; v_call: TRBV20-1; d_call: -; cdr3_nt: TGCAGTGCCCCCGGGAACACTGAAGCTTTCTTT; cdr3_aa: CSAPGNTEAFF
j_call: TRBJ1-2; cdr3_length: 15; clone_size: -; v_call: TRBV30; d_call: -; cdr3_nt: TGTGCCTGGAGTGCCCGGTATGGAAGTAGCTACGGCTACACCTTC; cdr3_aa: CAWSARYGSSYGYTF
j_call: TRBJ1-1; cdr3_length: 16; clone_size: -; v_call: TRBV11-3; d_call: -; cdr3_nt: TGTGCCAGCAGCCTAGGGACGGAGCCGGGGGGAACTGAAGCTTTCTTT; cdr3_aa: CASSLGTEPGGTEAFF
j_call: TRBJ2-7; cdr3_length: 15; clone_size: -; v_call: TRBV7-8; d_call: TRBD1; cdr3_nt: TGTGCCAGCAGACAGGGGAACGGCCAAACGGCCGAGCAGTACTTC; cdr3_aa: CASRQGNGQTAEQYF
j_call: TRBJ1-5; cdr3_length: 14; clone_size: -; v_call: TRBV10-3; d_call: -; cdr3_nt: TGTGCCATCAGTGAGTTGGAGGGCGGGCAGCCCCAGCATTTT; cdr3_aa: CAISELEGGQPQHF
j_call: TRBJ1-1; cdr3_length: 14; clone_size: -; v_call: TRBV7-2; d_call: -; cdr3_nt: TGTGCCAGCACTCCCGCAGGGCGTCCTCTTGAAGCTTTCTTT; cdr3_aa: CASTPAGRPLEAFF
j_call: TRBJ1-5; cdr3_length: 15; clone_size: -; v_call: TRBV27; d_call: -; cdr3_nt: TGTGCCAGCAGCCAGACCCGGGTAGCCAATCAGCCCCAGCATTTT; cdr3_aa: CASSQTRVANQPQHF
j_call: TRBJ2-7; cdr3_length: 15; clone_size: -; v_call: TRBV5-1; d_call: -; cdr3_nt: TGCGCCAGCAGCTTGGAGGCGGGGCCGTCCTACGAGCAGTACTTC; cdr3_aa: CASSLEAGPSYEQYF
j_call: TRBJ2-1; cdr3_length: 14; clone_size: -; v_call: TRBV7-3; d_call: -; cdr3_nt: TGTGCCAGCAGCTCGGGACTGGACTACAATGAGCAGTTCTTC; cdr3_aa: CASSSGLDYNEQFF
j_call: TRBJ2-1; cdr3_length: 15; clone_size: -; v_call: TRBV2; d_call: TRBD1; cdr3_nt: TGTGCCAGCAGTAGGGGACAGGGGAAATACAATGAGCAGTTCTTC; cdr3_aa: CASSRGQGKYNEQFF
j_call: TRBJ2-2; cdr3_length: 12; clone_size: -; v_call: TRBV5-6; d_call: -; cdr3_nt: TGTGCCAGCAGCCCGGGGTCCGGGGAGCTGTTTTTT; cdr3_aa: CASSPGSGELFF
j_call: TRBJ2-3; cdr3_length: 18; clone_size: -; v_call: TRBV19; d_call: TRBD2; cdr3_nt: TGTGCCAGTAGTGGGGGGCTAGCGGGACACCCTAGCACAGATACGCAGTATTTT; cdr3_aa: CASSGGLAGHPSTDTQYF
j_call: TRBJ2-2; cdr3_length: 15; clone_size: -; v_call: TRBV11-3; d_call: TRBD2; cdr3_nt: TGTGCCAGCAGCTTATCCGGGACTAGCGCCGGGGAGCTGTTTTTT; cdr3_aa: CASSLSGTSAGELFF
j_call: TRBJ1-1; cdr3_length: 14; clone_size: -; v_call: TRBV11-2; d_call: -; cdr3_nt: TGTGCCAGCAGCTTTACAGGGAGGGACACTGAAGCTTTCTTT; cdr3_aa: CASSFTGRDTEAFF
j_call: TRBJ1-5; cdr3_length: 16; clone_size: -; v_call: TRBV7-9; d_call: TRBD1; cdr3_nt: TGTTCCAGCAGCTTAGGAATTGGGGACAGGAATCAGCCCCAGCATTTT; cdr3_aa: CSSSLGIGDRNQPQHF
j_call: TRBJ2-7; cdr3_length: 14; clone_size: few; v_call: TRBV19; d_call: -; cdr3_nt: TGTGCCAGTAGTATTAATAGAGACTCCTACGAGCAGTACTTC; cdr3_aa: CASSINRDSYEQYF
j_call: TRBJ2-2; cdr3_length: 15; clone_size: few; v_call: TRBV9; d_call: TRBD1; cdr3_nt: TGTGCCAGCAGCTACTCGACAGGGGGAGGCGGGGAGCTGTTTTTT; cdr3_aa: CASSYSTGGGGELFF
j_call: TRBJ2-1; cdr3_length: 18; clone_size: -; v_call: TRBV4-2; d_call: TRBD2; cdr3_nt: TGTGCCAGCAGCCAAGAGACTAGCGGGGGGGCCGGGAGGAATGAGCAGTTCTTC; cdr3_aa: CASSQETSGGAGRNEQFF
j_call: TRBJ2-6; cdr3_length: 15; clone_size: few; v_call: TRBV30; d_call: -; cdr3_nt: TGTGCCTGGAGTGTAAGAGGACAGATTCCTTTTGTCCTGACTTTC; cdr3_aa: CAWSVRGQIPFVLTF
j_call: TRBJ1-1; cdr3_length: 15; clone_size: -; v_call: TRBV5-1; d_call: -; cdr3_nt: TGCGCCAGCAGCTACGGGGTCGCCAGCAACACTGAAGCTTTCTTT; cdr3_aa: CASSYGVASNTEAFF
j_call: TRBJ1-2; cdr3_length: 14; clone_size: -; v_call: TRBV7-9; d_call: TRBD1; cdr3_nt: TGTGCCAGCAGCTTAGTGCAGGGGGCCTTTGGCTACACCTTC; cdr3_aa: CASSLVQGAFGYTF
j_call: TRBJ1-1; cdr3_length: 15; clone_size: -; v_call: TRBV19; d_call: TRBD1; cdr3_nt: TGTGCCAGTAGTATACGAACAGGGGCGAACACTGAAGCTTTCTTT; cdr3_aa: CASSIRTGANTEAFF
j_call: TRBJ1-2; cdr3_length: 17; clone_size: -; v_call: TRBV18; d_call: -; cdr3_nt: TGTGCCAGCTCACCACTTGAGGGCTTGGAGGGAATCTATGGCTACACCTTC; cdr3_aa: CASSPLEGLEGIYGYTF
j_call: TRBJ2-7; cdr3_length: 15; clone_size: -; v_call: TRBV7-9; d_call: TRBD2; cdr3_nt: TGTTCCAGCAGCTTAGGACTAGCGGGGGGCCAGTGGCAGTACTTC; cdr3_aa: CSSSLGLAGGQWQYF
j_call: TRBJ2-2; cdr3_length: 15; clone_size: once; v_call: TRBV5-1; d_call: -; cdr3_nt: TGCGCCAGCAGCTTGGACAGGGTTAGCACCGGGGAGCTGTTTTTT; cdr3_aa: CASSLDRVSTGELFF
j_call: TRBJ1-1; cdr3_length: 17; clone_size: -; v_call: TRBV5-4; d_call: -; cdr3_nt: TGTGCCAGCAGCTTGTCTGATCTTGGGCCGACGAACACTGAAGCTTTCTTT; cdr3_aa: CASSLSDLGPTNTEAFF
j_call: TRBJ1-6; cdr3_length: 17; clone_size: few; v_call: TRBV2; d_call: TRBD1; cdr3_nt: TGTGCCAGCAGCAAAGAGACAGGGGCTAGAACAACTTCACCCCTCCACTTT; cdr3_aa: CASSKETGARTTSPLHF
j_call: TRBJ1-6; cdr3_length: 16; clone_size: -; v_call: TRBV9; d_call: -; cdr3_nt: TGTGCCAGCAGCGGGGGGGAAGTTCGTAGTAATTCACCCCTCCACTTT; cdr3_aa: CASSGGEVRSNSPLHF
j_call: TRBJ2-1; cdr3_length: 16; clone_size: once; v_call: TRBV4-1; d_call: -; cdr3_nt: TGCGCCAGCAGCCATCCCTCGCGGAGCTCCTACAATGAGCAGTTCTTC; cdr3_aa: CASSHPSRSSYNEQFF
j_call: TRBJ2-1; cdr3_length: 13; clone_size: -; v_call: TRBV6-5; d_call: -; cdr3_nt: TGTGCCAGCAGTTCCAGCGGTGGCAATGAGCAGTTCTTC; cdr3_aa: CASSSSGGNEQFF
j_call: TRBJ2-7; cdr3_length: 11; clone_size: -; v_call: TRBV5-1; d_call: -; cdr3_nt: TGCGCCAGCAGCTTGTCGGGCGAGCAGTACTTC; cdr3_aa: CASSLSGEQYF
j_call: TRBJ1-5; cdr3_length: 17; clone_size: -; v_call: TRBV7-9; d_call: -; cdr3_nt: TGTGCCAGCAGCTTAGGGGTAATGCAGGGGAGCAATCAGCCCCAGCATTTT; cdr3_aa: CASSLGVMQGSNQPQHF
j_call: TRBJ2-7; cdr3_length: 15; clone_size: -; v_call: TRBV7-8; d_call: TRBD1; cdr3_nt: TGTGCCAGCAGCAGGGACAGGGGCCTCCCCTACGAGCAGTACTTC; cdr3_aa: CASSRDRGLPYEQYF
j_call: TRBJ2-1; cdr3_length: 15; clone_size: -; v_call: TRBV9; d_call: TRBD1; cdr3_nt: TGTGCCAGCAGCCCCTCTAGGGGGACAGAAAATGAGCAGTTCTTC; cdr3_aa: CASSPSRGTENEQFF
j_call: TRBJ2-1; cdr3_length: 14; clone_size: -; v_call: TRBV7-7; d_call: -; cdr3_nt: TGTGCCAGCAGCTTACAGCCGGGTACAAGTGAGCAGTTCTTC; cdr3_aa: CASSLQPGTSEQFF
j_call: TRBJ2-7; cdr3_length: 13; clone_size: -; v_call: TRBV10-1; d_call: -; cdr3_nt: TGCGCCAGCAGTGACCCCCCGAGCTACGAGCAGTACTTC; cdr3_aa: CASSDPPSYEQYF
j_call: TRBJ1-4; cdr3_length: 15; clone_size: -; v_call: TRBV19; d_call: -; cdr3_nt: TGTGCCAGTAGCGAGACTCGGGTCAACGAGGAAAAACTGTTTTTT; cdr3_aa: CASSETRVNEEKLFF
j_call: TRBJ2-6; cdr3_length: 15; clone_size: -; v_call: TRBV27; d_call: -; cdr3_nt: TGTGCCAGCAGTTTAGGAGGGACCGGGGCCAACGTCCTGACTTTC; cdr3_aa: CASSLGGTGANVLTF
j_call: TRBJ1-3; cdr3_length: 13; clone_size: once; v_call: TRBV19; d_call: -; cdr3_nt: TGTGCCAGTGGTGTGAGCTCTGGAAACACCATATATTTT; cdr3_aa: CASGVSSGNTIYF
j_call: TRBJ1-1; cdr3_length: 14; clone_size: -; v_call: TRBV7-8; d_call: TRBD1; cdr3_nt: TGTGCCAGCAGCTTAGTGGGACAGGGGTCTGAAGCTTTCTTT; cdr3_aa: CASSLVGQGSEAFF
j_call: TRBJ1-2; cdr3_length: 13; clone_size: -; v_call: TRBV7-2; d_call: -; cdr3_nt: TGTGCCAGCAGCTTAGCAGCCCACTATGGCTACACCTTC; cdr3_aa: CASSLAAHYGYTF
j_call: TRBJ1-1; cdr3_length: 13; clone_size: -; v_call: TRBV6-6; d_call: -; cdr3_nt: TGTGCCAGCAGTTGGACAGTGAACACTGAAGCTTTCTTT; cdr3_aa: CASSWTVNTEAFF
j_call: TRBJ1-2; cdr3_length: 12; clone_size: -; v_call: TRBV30; d_call: -; cdr3_nt: TGTGCCGAGGGGGATACTAACTATGGCTACACCTTC; cdr3_aa: CAEGDTNYGYTF
j_call: TRBJ2-7; cdr3_length: 13; clone_size: -; v_call: TRBV27; d_call: -; cdr3_nt: TGTGCCAGCAGTTTACACCCTAGCTACGAGCAGTACTTC; cdr3_aa: CASSLHPSYEQYF
j_call: TRBJ2-5; cdr3_length: 14; clone_size: -; v_call: TRBV4-1; d_call: TRBD2; cdr3_nt: TGCGCCAGCAGCCAGGGACTAGGAAGAGAGACCCAGTACTTC; cdr3_aa: CASSQGLGRETQYF
j_call: TRBJ1-2; cdr3_length: 14; clone_size: -; v_call: TRBV5-1; d_call: -; cdr3_nt: TGCGCCAGCAGCTTGGACGGAGCGACCAATGGCTACACCTTC; cdr3_aa: CASSLDGATNGYTF
j_call: TRBJ2-7; cdr3_length: 15; clone_size: many; v_call: TRBV7-9; d_call: -; cdr3_nt: TGTGCCAGCAGCCCTCCCGCAGGGAATCTCTACGAGCAGTACTTC; cdr3_aa: CASSPPAGNLYEQYF